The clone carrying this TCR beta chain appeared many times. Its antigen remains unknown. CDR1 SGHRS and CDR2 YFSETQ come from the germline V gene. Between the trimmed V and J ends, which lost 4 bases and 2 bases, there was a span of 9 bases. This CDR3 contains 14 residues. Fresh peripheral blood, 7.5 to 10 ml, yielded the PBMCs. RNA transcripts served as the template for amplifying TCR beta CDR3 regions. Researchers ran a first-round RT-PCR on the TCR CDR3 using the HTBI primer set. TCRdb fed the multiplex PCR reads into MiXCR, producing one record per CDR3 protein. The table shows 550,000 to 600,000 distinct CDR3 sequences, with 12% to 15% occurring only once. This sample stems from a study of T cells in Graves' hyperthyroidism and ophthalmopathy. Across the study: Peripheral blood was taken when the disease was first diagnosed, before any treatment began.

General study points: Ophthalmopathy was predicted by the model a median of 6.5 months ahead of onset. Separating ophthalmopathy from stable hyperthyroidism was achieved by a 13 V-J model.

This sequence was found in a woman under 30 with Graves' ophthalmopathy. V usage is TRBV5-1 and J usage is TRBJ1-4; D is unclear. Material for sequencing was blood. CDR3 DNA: TGCGCCAGCAGCCATGGACGGACTAATGAAAAACTGTTTTTT. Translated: CASSHGRTNEKLFF.